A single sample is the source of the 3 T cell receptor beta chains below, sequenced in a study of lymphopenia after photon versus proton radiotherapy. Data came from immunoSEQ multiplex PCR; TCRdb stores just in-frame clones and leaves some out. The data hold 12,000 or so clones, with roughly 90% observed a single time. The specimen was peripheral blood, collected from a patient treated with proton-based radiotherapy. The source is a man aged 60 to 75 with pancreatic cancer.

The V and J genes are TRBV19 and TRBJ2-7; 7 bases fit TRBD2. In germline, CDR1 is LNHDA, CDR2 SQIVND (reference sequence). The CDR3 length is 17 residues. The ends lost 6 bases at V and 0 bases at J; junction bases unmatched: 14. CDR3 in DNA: TGTGCCAGTAGCACCCCGGGGGAGGGAGCCCCCTCCTACGAGCAGTACTTC. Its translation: CASSTPGEGAPSYEQYF. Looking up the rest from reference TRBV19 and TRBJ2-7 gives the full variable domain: DGGITQSPKYLFRKEGQNVTLSCEQNLNHDAMYWYRQDPGQGLRLIYYSQIVNDFQKGDIAEGYSVSREKKESFPLTVTSAQKNPTAFYLCASSTPGEGAPSYEQYFGPGTRLTVT.

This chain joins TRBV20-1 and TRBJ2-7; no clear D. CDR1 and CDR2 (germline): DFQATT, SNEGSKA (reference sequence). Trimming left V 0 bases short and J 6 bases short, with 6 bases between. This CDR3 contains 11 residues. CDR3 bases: TGCAGTGCTAGAGAGGGCCTCGAGCAGTACTTC. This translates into CSAREGLEQYF.

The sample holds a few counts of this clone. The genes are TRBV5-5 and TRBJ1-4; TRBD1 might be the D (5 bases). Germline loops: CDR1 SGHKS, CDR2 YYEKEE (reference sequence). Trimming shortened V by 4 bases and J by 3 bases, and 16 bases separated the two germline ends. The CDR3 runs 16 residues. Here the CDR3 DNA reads TGTGCCAGCAGCCCGGGCGCCACGGGACCTAATGAAAAACTGTTTTTT. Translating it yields CASSPGATGPNEKLFF.